These 6 T cell receptor beta chains originate from one sample sequenced in a study of breast tumors, draining lymph nodes, adjacent tissues (TCRdb year 2016). Lymph node samples were obtained from the axillary draining lymph nodes of breast cancer patients. The library was obtained by multiplex PCR. TCRdb lists the instrument as Illumina HiSeq 2000. Starting from the raw public reads, TCRdb applied fastp trimming at Q25, assembled clones with MiXCR and retained in-frame beta chains. Each record represents a unique CDR3 protein, reported with the most common genes and DNA among its rows. For this sample the table gives about 130,000 distinct CDR3 sequences, of which about 20% were detected only once. The ten top clones hold 3% to 4% of the sample. The sample consisted of axillary lymph node tissue. Receptor source: a female donor with breast cancer. Some clones in this sample may be carry-over from other donors' samples.

At least ten counts were recorded for this clonotype. J is TRBJ2-5 and V is TRBV19, with TRBD2 matching over 12 bases. Germline CDR1 reads LNHDA; CDR2 reads SQIVND (reference sequence). Trimming cost V 8 bases and J 5 bases; bases outside gene matches: 6. The CDR3 sequence is 14 residues long. As DNA, the CDR3 is TGTGCCAGTGGACTAGCGGGGAATATGGAGACCCAGTACTTC. Encoded protein: CASGLAGNMETQYF. Filled out from reference TRBV19 and TRBJ2-5, the complete variable domain reads DGGITQSPKYLFRKEGQNVTLSCEQNLNHDAMYWYRQDPGQGLRLIYYSQIVNDFQKGDIAEGYSVSREKKESFPLTVTSAQKNPTAFYLCASGLAGNMETQYFGPGTRLLVL.

For this clonotype: A much larger clone lies one base from this, so it may be a read error. DNA for the CDR3: TGTGCCAGTAGTATAGCGGCGGGGGCGAACTATGGCTACACCTTC. This codes for CASSIAAGANYGYTF. The chain is built from TRBV19 and TRBJ1-2, with a weak D call TRBD1 (6 bases). V shed 1 base and J shed 2 bases, with 11 bases lying between them. The CDR3 totals 15 residues. CDR1 is LNHDA and CDR2 is SQIVND in the germline V gene (reference sequence).

This clonotype was detected many times. V and J are TRBV15 and TRBJ1-4; TRBD1 might be the D (5 bases). This CDR3 is built from 15 residues. CDR1 and CDR2 (germline): LNHNV, YYDKDF (reference sequence). V dropped 1 base and J dropped 5 bases, with 11 bases sitting between them. Written as DNA, the CDR3 is TGTGCCACCAGCAGAGCGGGGACGGTAAATGAAAAACTGTTTTTT. Translation gives CATSRAGTVNEKLFF.

On this clonotype itself: A read error may explain this, as a much larger clone is one base away. The chain combines TRBV11-3 with TRBJ2-1; TRBD1 is a possible D gene (7 bases). Germline V lookup: CDR1 SGHNT, CDR2 YENEEA. The CDR3 loop spans 14 amino acids. The CDR3 sequence is CASREGQNSNKQFF. The CDR3 DNA reads as TGTGCCAGCAGGGAGGGACAGAACTCCAATAAGCAGTTCTTC.

The J gene is TRBJ1-5, the V gene TRBV10-2; D is perhaps TRBD1 (6 bases). Between the trimmed V and J ends, which lost 8 bases and 1 base, there was a span of 15 bases. This CDR3 has 15 amino acids. The V gene's germline CDR1 is WSHSY and CDR2 SAAADI. For the CDR3, the DNA is TGCGCCAGCGGGGGCAGGGAAAGCAGCAATCAGCCCCAGCATTTT. Translating it yields CASGGRESSNQPQHF.

As to this clonotype: One base away lies a much larger clone, so this may be a sequencing read error. No DNA is shown, since the ends of the CDR3 on it are uncertain; the CDR3 is the one TCRdb lists. The V gene is TRBV7-9, the J gene TRBJ2-2. Germline CDR1 is SEHNR and CDR2 is FQNEAQ (reference sequence). 16 amino acids form the CDR3, both terminal residues included. CDR3 amino acids: CASSLVFGIGTGEPFF.